The rows below give T cell receptor beta chains drawn from one sample of a study of blood T cell repertoires in COVID-19. Clones were read by immunoSEQ multiplex PCR, and TCRdb kept only the in-frame ones, dropping some. The data show 110,000 to 150,000 clones, with approximately 80% seen just once and around 3.7% held by the top ten. The sequenced sample consisted of peripheral blood. Receptors were obtained from a man aged 70-80 years who had recovered from COVID-19. CDR3s leave out the opening cysteine and the closing phenylalanine or tryptophan. Each record gives: clone size, V gene, J gene, CDR3 protein. Some rows have no size entry. The others give once, few or many, or a class for an expanded clone.

abundance: NA; v_gene: TRBV11-2; j_gene: TRBJ1-1; CDR3aa: ASSRTGNTEAF
abundance: NA; v_gene: TRBV5-1; j_gene: TRBJ2-5; CDR3aa: ASSLVSSQETQY
abundance: NA; v_gene: TRBV27; j_gene: TRBJ2-3; CDR3aa: ASSPGLAGVDTQY
abundance: once; v_gene: TRBV10-3; j_gene: TRBJ2-7; CDR3aa: AISTGASYEQY
abundance: NA; v_gene: TRBV10-3; j_gene: TRBJ1-1; CDR3aa: ATAGERTEAF
abundance: NA; v_gene: TRBV30; j_gene: TRBJ2-7; CDR3aa: AWTRTGPQNEQY
abundance: NA; v_gene: TRBV5-6; j_gene: TRBJ1-1; CDR3aa: ASSLVPTVNTEAF
abundance: NA; v_gene: TRBV20-1; j_gene: TRBJ2-7; CDR3aa: SASPVSSGVGREEQY
abundance: NA; v_gene: TRBV4-1; j_gene: TRBJ1-6; CDR3aa: ASSQPLHPGGYNNSPLH
abundance: NA; v_gene: TRBV11-2; j_gene: TRBJ1-1; CDR3aa: ASSLVAMNTEAF
abundance: NA; v_gene: TRBV7-8; j_gene: TRBJ1-1; CDR3aa: ASSSGSAVRDTEAF
abundance: NA; v_gene: TRBV11-2; j_gene: TRBJ2-7; CDR3aa: ASSFLARYEQY
abundance: NA; v_gene: TRBV5-1; j_gene: TRBJ2-6; CDR3aa: ASSYDNSGANVLT
abundance: NA; v_gene: TRBV27; j_gene: TRBJ2-1; CDR3aa: ASSFRQRDRSF
abundance: NA; v_gene: TRBV27; j_gene: TRBJ1-4; CDR3aa: ASRSLGEKLF
abundance: NA; v_gene: TRBV12-5; j_gene: TRBJ2-4; CDR3aa: ASGLDQAVTKNIQY
abundance: NA; v_gene: TRBV20-1; j_gene: TRBJ2-3; CDR3aa: SARRADTQY
abundance: few; v_gene: TRBV6-2/TRBV6-3; j_gene: TRBJ2-7; CDR3aa: ASSSGLAGAYEQY
abundance: NA; v_gene: TRBV3-1/TRBV3-2; j_gene: TRBJ2-7; CDR3aa: ASSQEGDRGRFSAEQY
abundance: NA; v_gene: TRBV19; j_gene: TRBJ1-1; CDR3aa: ASSIGQPNTEAF
abundance: NA; v_gene: TRBV4-2; j_gene: TRBJ1-2; CDR3aa: ASSRGDSYGYT
abundance: NA; v_gene: TRBV23-1; j_gene: TRBJ2-5; CDR3aa: ASSQSTGSGLQETQY
abundance: once; v_gene: TRBV19; j_gene: TRBJ1-5; CDR3aa: ASSLDSSNQPQH
abundance: NA; v_gene: TRBV14; j_gene: TRBJ2-5; CDR3aa: ASSQRQEFFQETQY
abundance: few; v_gene: TRBV9; j_gene: TRBJ2-3; CDR3aa: ASSVAAGGTDTQY
abundance: NA; v_gene: TRBV29-1; j_gene: TRBJ2-3; CDR3aa: SVEVPGLALLDTQY
abundance: NA; v_gene: TRBV27; j_gene: TRBJ1-1; CDR3aa: ASNYGQGVNTEAF
abundance: NA; v_gene: TRBV7-3; j_gene: TRBJ2-1; CDR3aa: ASSSTSGPYNEQF
abundance: NA; v_gene: TRBV28; j_gene: TRBJ1-1; CDR3aa: ASSFTPAANTEAF
abundance: few; v_gene: TRBV18; j_gene: TRBJ1-2; CDR3aa: ASSPPTGGGSYGYT
abundance: NA; v_gene: TRBV6-2/TRBV6-3; j_gene: TRBJ2-7; CDR3aa: ASSNDLGPYEQY
abundance: NA; v_gene: TRBV5-4; j_gene: TRBJ2-2; CDR3aa: ASSLGGDTGELF
abundance: NA; v_gene: TRBV5-1; j_gene: TRBJ2-7; CDR3aa: ASSPGTSTYEQY
abundance: NA; v_gene: TRBV2; j_gene: TRBJ1-1; CDR3aa: AASGQGFSRAF
abundance: NA; v_gene: TRBV28; j_gene: TRBJ1-5; CDR3aa: ATLDTGSRLAQH
abundance: NA; v_gene: TRBV5-5; j_gene: TRBJ1-4; CDR3aa: ASSLSGGYYEKLF
abundance: NA; v_gene: TRBV5-1; j_gene: TRBJ1-3; CDR3aa: ASSPDRGLNVDGNTIY
abundance: NA; v_gene: TRBV27; j_gene: TRBJ2-1; CDR3aa: ASKNRGPGSYNEQF
abundance: NA; v_gene: TRBV11-2; j_gene: TRBJ2-7; CDR3aa: ASSLSSRGSPEQY
abundance: NA; v_gene: TRBV7-8; j_gene: TRBJ2-3; CDR3aa: ASSQGHRGTTQY